The 25 T cell receptor beta chains in this list originate from one sample, sequenced in a study of cytomegalovirus exposure and HLA in healthy donors. Some clones are missing from TCRdb's copy, which holds only in-frame ones; the method was immunoSEQ multiplex PCR. This table holds approximately 190,000 clones, roughly 84% found once. Sequenced sample: PBMCs. The receptors were gathered from a man between 18 and 35 years old in good health and CMV-seropositive.

The chain links TRBV5-1 to TRBJ2-7, with 7 bases fitting TRBD2. The germline CDR1 and CDR2 sequences are SGHRS and YFSETQ. The trim removed 3 bases at V and 6 bases at J, leaving 3 bases unmatched. The CDR3 loop spans 12 amino acids. For the CDR3, the DNA is TGCGCCAGCAGCTGGGGCGGGAGCGAGCAGTACTTC. Amino acids: CASSWGGSEQYF.

V gene TRBV19 combines with J gene TRBJ2-3; a possible D gene is TRBD2 (5 bases). Trimming removed 5 bases from V and 7 bases from J, with 13 bases in between. The CDR3 consists of 13 residues. The germline CDR1 and CDR2 sequences are LNHDA and SQIVND (reference sequence). The CDR3 DNA is TGTGCCAGTAGTTCGGACCGGGGAAATACGCAGTATTTT. Translating it yields CASSSDRGNTQYF.

This clone turned up a few times. This chain joins TRBV2 and TRBJ2-7; 7 nucleotides align to TRBD1. The germline gives CDR1 SNHLY, CDR2 FYNNEI. Trimming removed 4 bases from V and 2 bases from J; junction bases left unmatched: 2. This CDR3 has 13 amino acids. The CDR3 nucleotides are TGTGCCAGCAGTGGAACAGGGGCCTACGAGCAGTACTTC. It specifies CASSGTGAYEQYF. Full variable domain (outside the CDR3, taken from reference TRBV2 and TRBJ2-7): EPEVTQTPSHQVTQMGQEVILRCVPISNHLYFYWYRQILGQKVEFLVSFYNNEISEKSEIFDDQFSVERPDGSNFTLKIRSTKLEDSAMYFCASSGTGAYEQYFGPGTRLTVT.

The gene calls are TRBV30 and TRBJ1-2; 11 bases line up with TRBD1. V lost 2 bases, J lost 7 bases, and 3 bases stayed unmatched. CDR1 is GTSNPN and CDR2 is SVGIG in the germline V gene (reference sequence). The CDR3 runs to 13 residues. The chain's CDR3 is CAWSRGTGGGYTF. CDR3 nucleotides: TGTGCCTGGAGTAGGGGGACAGGGGGTGGCTACACCTTC.

The chain joins TRBV27 to TRBJ1-5; D possibly corresponds to TRBD1 (6 bases). Germline lookup yields CDR1 MNHEY and CDR2 SMNVEV (reference sequence). CDR3 length equals 14 residues. V lost 5 bases and J 3 bases, leaving 11 bases between the germline ends. The CDR3 nucleotides are TGTGCCAGCAGTCTAGGACAGTACAATCAGCCCCAGCATTTT. Protein sequence: CASSLGQYNQPQHF.

CDR3 nucleotide sequence: TGCGCCAGCAGGGGAGTTGGGTCTAATGAAAAACTGTTTTTT. Protein product: CASRGVGSNEKLFF. V usage is TRBV5-1 and J usage is TRBJ1-4; D unclear. The CDR3 length is 14 residues. CDR1 and CDR2 (germline): SGHRS, YFSETQ. V was pared by 5 bases and J by 3 bases, with 11 bases between. The full variable domain, with the rest looked up from reference TRBV5-1 and TRBJ1-4, is KAGVTQTPRYLIKTRGQQVTLSCSPISGHRSVSWYQQTPGQGLQFLFEYFSETQRNKGNFPGRFSGRQFSNSRSEMNVSTLELGDSALYLCASRGVGSNEKLFFGSGTQLSVL.

V and J are TRBV6-5 and TRBJ1-3, with D unclear. Germline lookup yields CDR1 MNHEY and CDR2 SVGAGI. Trimming left V 3 bases short and J 9 bases short, with 15 bases between. CDR3 length: 14 residues. The CDR3 region has the DNA TGTGCCAGCAGTTATAGCGGACGGGCGGGCACCATATATTTT. Encoded protein: CASSYSGRAGTIYF.

The V call is TRBV7-6, the J call TRBJ2-3; 8 positions match TRBD2. Trimming cost V 5 bases and J 2 bases; bases outside gene matches: 6. The CDR3 totals 15 residues. CDR1 is SGHVS and CDR2 is FNYEAQ in the germline V gene. CDR3 coding DNA: TGTGCCAGCAGCCTCGGGACTAGTGTCACAGATACGCAGTATTTT. Translation gives CASSLGTSVTDTQYF.

The chain uses TRBV11-2 and TRBJ2-7; D might be TRBD2 (6 bases). The CDR3 has 14 amino acids. V was cut by 0 bases and J by 2 bases, with 8 bases left in between. CDR1 is SGHAT and CDR2 is FQNNGV in the germline V gene. CDR3 in amino acids: CASSLDSGPYEQYF. The CDR3 bases are TGTGCCAGCAGCTTAGATAGCGGCCCCTACGAGCAGTACTTC.

In regard to this clone: Additional DNA sequences in this sample encode the identical CDR3. The rearrangement links TRBV4-3 to TRBJ2-3; no clear D gene. The CDR3 is 13 residues long. Germline V gene lookup returns CDR1 LGHNA and CDR2 YSLEER. Trimming left V 0 bases short and J 5 bases short, with 6 bases between. In nucleotides, the CDR3 is TGCGCCAGCAGCCAAGAAAGGAGAGATACGCAGTATTTT. Amino acid sequence: CASSQERRDTQYF.

This clone showed up just a few times. The genes are TRBV28 and TRBJ2-5, with TRBD2 identical over 7 bases. The CDR3 length is 13 residues. After removal of 6 bases from V and 3 bases from J, the junction contained 4 bases not matched to a gene. The germline gives CDR1 MDHEN, CDR2 SYDVKM. CDR3 sequence (DNA): TGTGCCAGCAGCGGGCGGGGGAAAGAGACCCAGTACTTC. The encoded protein is CASSGRGKETQYF.

The chain couples TRBV7-2 to TRBJ1-5; D remains ambiguous. V was cut by 2 bases and J by 4 bases, with 6 bases left in between. The CDR3 length is 13 residues. The V gene's germline CDR1 is SGHTA and CDR2 FQGNSA. CDR3 nucleotide sequence: TGTGCCAGCAGCTTAAGAGCAAATCAGCCCCAGCATTTT. The encoded protein is CASSLRANQPQHF.

This sequence joins TRBV11-2 and TRBJ2-7, with 9 bases matching TRBD2. With V trimmed by 5 bases and J by 12 bases, 11 bases remained unmatched. This CDR3 contains 13 residues. Per the germline V gene, CDR1 is SGHAT and CDR2 is FQNNGV. Written as DNA, the CDR3 is TGTGCCAGCAGCCCGGGTTTAGCGGGAGTCCGGTACTTC. Its protein product is CASSPGLAGVRYF.

The V call is TRBV29-1, the J call TRBJ2-7, with no clear D. This CDR3 has 10 amino acids. The germline gives CDR1 SQVTM, CDR2 ANQGSEA. V gave up 4 bases and J gave up 7 bases, with 8 bases separating them. CDR3 loop: CSVVFGEQYF. Written as DNA, the CDR3 is TGCAGCGTTGTATTCGGGGAGCAGTACTTC.

The chain carries TRBV28 and TRBJ1-3; 7 nucleotides agree with TRBD1. The V gene end was trimmed by 8 bases and the J gene end by 0 bases; junction bases not matched to a gene: 10. This CDR3 is built from 16 residues. Germline V lookup: CDR1 MDHEN, CDR2 SYDVKM. The CDR3 bases are TGTGCCAGCGGCAGAAGGGGGCAACTCTCTGGAAACACCATATATTTT. Amino acids: CASGRRGQLSGNTIYF.

This clone was seen only once. V gene TRBV28 combines with J gene TRBJ1-2; 7 nucleotides align to TRBD1. The germline CDR1 and CDR2 sequences are MDHEN and SYDVKM. This CDR3 has 16 residues. The V segment lost 5 bases and the J segment 4 bases; nucleotides outside the gene matches: 13. The CDR3 region is CASSAQTGPPLYGYTF. CDR3 DNA: TGTGCCAGCAGTGCACAGACAGGGCCCCCGCTCTATGGCTACACCTTC.

This rearrangement joins TRBV27 to TRBJ2-1; weak D call: TRBD1 (5 bases). Trimming took 5 bases from V and 13 from J, leaving 18 bases between them. The CDR3 has 13 residues. The germline V gene encodes CDR1 MNHEY and CDR2 SMNVEV (reference sequence). This chain's CDR3 is CASSLTDQGLQFF. The DNA of the CDR3 is TGTGCCAGCAGTCTAACGGACCAGGGCCTCCAGTTCTTC.

In its sample, this clone was seen many times. The chain carries TRBV27 and TRBJ1-2; TRBD1 is a possible D gene (6 bases). Germline V gene lookup returns CDR1 MNHEY and CDR2 SMNVEV (reference sequence). The CDR3 contains 17 residues. Between the trimmed V and J ends, which lost 5 bases and 3 bases, there was a span of 22 bases. The CDR3 spells CASSPRDTRQFHYGYTF. DNA of the CDR3: TGTGCCAGCAGTCCCCGGGACACCCGACAATTCCACTATGGCTACACCTTC.

The chain uses TRBV29-1 and TRBJ2-5; TRBD2 matches 10 bases. CDR3 length: 14 amino acids. Germline assignment: CDR1 SQVTM and CDR2 ANQGSEA. The V segment lost 5 bases and the J segment 1 base; nucleotides outside the gene matches: 4. The CDR3 sequence: CSVQSGRAQETQYF. The DNA of the CDR3 is TGCAGCGTTCAAAGCGGGAGGGCCCAAGAGACCCAGTACTTC.

This clone has more than one count but fewer than ten. This sequence joins TRBV28 and TRBJ2-5; no reliable D call. The germline V gene has CDR1 MDHEN and CDR2 SYDVKM. The CDR3 contains 12 residues. V lost 1 base and J 5 bases, leaving 5 bases between the germline ends. The CDR3 DNA sequence: TGTGCCAGCAGTTTATTGAGGGAGACCCAGTACTTC. Translation: CASSLLRETQYF.

This sequence joins TRBV10-3 and TRBJ1-4; 7 nucleotides match TRBD1. Per germline, CDR1 ENHRY and CDR2 SYGVKD. The CDR3 has 14 amino acids. Trimming removed 3 bases from V and 2 bases from J; junction bases left unmatched: 0. CDR3 sequence: CAISDRGTNEKLFF. The CDR3 DNA is TGTGCCATCAGTGACAGGGGGACTAATGAAAAACTGTTTTTT.

The V and J genes are TRBV4-1 and TRBJ1-3; maybe TRBD1 (6 bases). There are 15 residues in the CDR3. The germline V and J ends were trimmed by 0 bases and 1 base, with 7 bases remaining between them. From germline, CDR1 is MGHRA and CDR2 YSYEKL. DNA of the CDR3: TGCGCCAGCAGCCAAGATAGGGGGTCTGGAAACACCATATATTTT. This translates into CASSQDRGSGNTIYF.

The CDR3 region has the DNA TGTGCCAGCAGTTCGAGCGGGAGTAAGAGTAATGAGCAGTTCTTC. Its translation: CASSSSGSKSNEQFF. V gene TRBV27 combines with J gene TRBJ2-1; TRBD2 matches at 8 bases. Trimming at V came to 4 bases and at J to 7 bases, leaving 9 bases not matched to a gene. The germline V gene encodes CDR1 MNHEY and CDR2 SMNVEV (reference sequence). The CDR3 is 15 amino acids.

This rearrangement joins TRBV29-1 to TRBJ2-7, with 7 positions matching TRBD2. Germline V lookup: CDR1 SQVTM, CDR2 ANQGSEA. Trimming cost V 3 bases and J 1 base; bases outside gene matches: 12. The CDR3 runs to 16 residues. CDR3 in amino acids: CSVDLLGGRGSYEQYF. Written as DNA, the CDR3 is TGCAGCGTTGATCTACTGGGCGGGAGAGGGTCCTACGAGCAGTACTTC.

The gene calls are TRBV13 and TRBJ2-4, with 8 bases identical to TRBD2. Germline V lookup: CDR1 PRHDT, CDR2 FYEKMQ (reference sequence). The trim removed 3 bases at V and 1 base at J, leaving 5 bases unmatched. The CDR3 has 16 residues. The CDR3 protein is CASSFGGGIAKNIQYF. The CDR3 DNA sequence: TGTGCCAGCAGCTTCGGGGGGGGCATTGCCAAAAACATTCAGTACTTC.